This T cell receptor (beta chain) was sequenced for a study of technical replicates of blood from several donors. The repertoire was sequenced with immunoSEQ multiplex PCR; TCRdb's copy has only in-frame clones and lacks some. Of about 48,000 clones detected, 80% to 95% appear once; the ten largest clones hold under 5%. The CDR3 totals 16 residues. CDR1 is GTSNPN, CDR2 SVGIG, per germline (reference sequence). Losses at the gene ends were 0 bases for V and 4 bases for J; bases not matched to a gene: 9. Sequenced input: PBMCs. J is TRBJ2-5 and V is TRBV30, with 9 bases aligning to TRBD2. This TCR derives from a human donor in good health. Some clones in this sample may be carry-over from other donors' samples. CDR3 nucleotides: TGTGCCTGGAGTGTTATGAGGAGCGGGAGGAGAGAGACCCAGTACTTC. Its translation: CAWSVMRSGRRETQYF.